Listed here is a single T cell receptor beta chain. The antigen it recognizes is unknown. No much larger clone exists at a distance of one base, and base qualities are not known. This sample is part of a study of cytomegalovirus exposure and HLA in healthy donors (TCRdb year 2017). For context, the study as a whole: In an earlier analysis of some 550 of the donors, around 290 Gb of sequence data and 90 million to 120 million unique TCR beta sequences from about 190 million T cells were reported. Roughly 320 gigabases of sequencing data and about 92 million unique TCR sequences made up an early release that covered around 640 HLA-typed donors. Among the roughly 400 genotyped donors, about 85% belonged to the genetic ancestry cluster associated with self-reported Caucasian donors. The study was designed to test whether signatures of past pathogen exposure could be identified by cataloging public T cell receptors. The T cell repertoires of 700 or so subjects were profiled by immunosequencing and related to cytomegalovirus serostatus. Besides the first cohort of about 730 subjects, a separate validation cohort made up of over a hundred different subjects was used. The study combined high-throughput TCR immunosequencing, statistical association of individual TCRs with disease status, and machine learning to predict cytomegalovirus infection status. A later analysis re-examined previously published TCR beta repertoires from more than 550 donors and added high-resolution HLA genotyping to investigate patterns of TCR occurrence. In the later analysis, no new phenotypic data were used to find candidate immune exposures; instead, reliance was placed on TCR beta sequences and their occurrence across donors. An earlier analysis of roughly 580 of the donors used high-throughput TCR beta sequencing to judge whether each TCR beta V gene segment behaved as functional or pseudogenic. Donor age, sex, ethnicity and CMV serostatus were collected together with the repertoire data. A later genetic analysis used genome-wide SNP genotypes for 398 of the 666 donors, treating that subset as a discovery cohort. Every repertoire in the discovery cohort had been generated on one and the same sequencing platform. Both class I and class II loci were covered by HLA typing, at four-digit resolution. The number of typed donors differed by locus: roughly 620-630 for A, B, C, DRB1 and DQB1; 500 to 550 for DQA1; about 600 for DPA1; and 400 to 480 for DPB1. A handful of DR-DQ haplotypes were handled as single units for association and clustering because linkage in the cohort was strong. Among 300 to 500 genotyped donors of the cohort, an average of around 220,000 unique TCR beta nucleotide sequences was sequenced per donor, of which about 19% were non-productive.

The method behind the library was the immunoSEQ multiplex PCR assay. For the multiplex PCR, a mixture combining 60 forward primers for TCR Vbeta segments and 13 reverse primers for TCR Jbeta segments was used. The CDR3 region of rearranged TCR beta genes was amplified from genomic DNA with a multiplex PCR assay. The amplified TCR beta libraries were sequenced on the Illumina HiSeq System as 87-base-pair reads. Turning to the authors' computational methods: Across the roughly 670 repertoires, a later analysis counted approximately 75 million unique TCR beta chains, 8.5 million to 12 million of which were shared by at least two donors. A nearest-neighbor algorithm error-corrected the raw reads and collapsed the reads into unique sequences, merging closely related sequences to remove PCR and sequencing errors. Alignment of CDR3 sequences to IMGT reference sequences was used to assign V, D and J gene segments. For a sequence to be retained, at least a six-nucleotide match to both a V gene segment and a J gene segment was required. A rearrangement was called productive if the CDR3 had no stop codons and remained in frame with V and J, and every other rearrangement was called non-productive. Following IMGT convention, CDR3 was defined as the stretch from the second conserved V-encoded cysteine to the conserved J-encoded phenylalanine. In an earlier analysis of some 550 of the donors, sequences lacking an unambiguous match to a single V gene segment were excluded. In an earlier analysis of several hundred of the donors, V segments were called functional above 56.7% productive rearrangements and were called segregating when the between-donor standard deviation exceeded 5%. A statistical classification framework was built to diagnose cytomegalovirus status from the catalog of TCR beta chain sequences. A later analysis assigned V and J genes by comparing TCR nucleotide sequences with IMGT/GENE-DB human TR gene sequences. The TCRdist pipeline was used in a later analysis to assign CDR3 sequences and most-parsimonious VDJ recombination scenarios. In a later analysis, every TCR beta chain was defined by the combination of its CDR3 amino acid sequence and its V-gene family, and reads without a unique V-gene family were dropped. As a way to deal with suspected cross-contamination and a sequencing artifact, a later analysis dropped roughly 600 nucleotide sequences that were highly shared and had low generation probability. In a later analysis, a clonal expansion index for each public chain was calculated from normalized within-repertoire ranks of inferred template counts. In a later analysis, generation probabilities were computed with a VDJ recombination model fitted to out-of-frame rearrangements, and the resulting probabilities were checked against IGoR. In a later analysis, TCR-TCR, TCR-HLA and TCR-CMV co-occurrence was scored with hypergeometric tests, and a repertoire-size bias correction was applied to TCR pairs. False discovery rates were estimated in a later analysis by permuting HLA or CMV assignments 20 times. In a later analysis, co-occurring TCRs were grouped using DBSCAN, and TCRdist sequence similarity was added for clustering within HLA-allele-positive subsets. Co-occurrence clustering excluded repertoires with fewer than 30,000 or more than 120,000 public chains, plus five with anomalous nucleotide sharing. Sourced from immuneACCESS, this table was stored by TCRdb with only in-frame sequences that have V and J called. A share of the clones is absent; for the studies checked, an unresolved V gene accounts for under half, and the remainder has no known explanation. V and J calls plus clone size are reproduced from that table; the DNA served to infer D and trimming. Counted in this sample were around 120,000 clones; about 70% of them appeared once. The ten largest clones represent roughly 2.6% of the sample.

Study-level results and caveats: Some IMGT-functional V segments, including TRBV6-2 and TRBV6-3, could not be distinguished by the 87-base-pair reads and were therefore excluded. The only immune exposure information available for the cohort was CMV serostatus. Assigning TCR associations to individual alleles was difficult when HLA alleles, especially DR and DQ, strongly co-occurred. The cohort was sequenced for TCR beta chains only, and without alpha or paired-chain data the features that could be detected were limited. A later analysis reported that several top co-occurrence clusters appeared linked to parvovirus B19, influenza, CMV and Epstein-Barr virus. A total of 164 TCR beta chains were listed by the study as associated with cytomegalovirus. In a later analysis, TCR association rates were found to vary across HLA loci, with the most associated TCRs seen for DRB1 alleles and the fewest for HLA-C alleles. A later genetic analysis associated a missense DCLRE1C variant with V-gene and J-gene trimming of TCR beta chains, and an independent cohort replicated the association. An earlier analysis of around 540 of the donors showed that most TCR beta V segments appeared in productive rearrangements either about 90% or about 30% of the time, which broadly matched IMGT annotations. In a later analysis, 15,000 to 20,000 TCR beta sequences were associated with specific HLA alleles at a false discovery rate of 0.05. The classifier was reported to diagnose cytomegalovirus status with high specificity and sensitivity in both the original cohort and the validation cohort. Across donors, most TCR sequences were observed very rarely, whereas some public TCRs were present in many individuals. A later analysis found that most CMV-associated TCR beta chains appeared HLA-restricted, with HLA associations seemingly driven largely by CMV exposure. Compared with equally common non-associated chains, HLA-associated TCR beta chains in a later analysis were more clonally expanded and had lower generation probabilities. Because counts were too low, under 20 rarely observed V segments, including chromosome 9 orphons, were left out of the earlier analysis of some 640 of the donors. Because HLA typing was missing for some donors at each locus, association tests included only the typed subset. A further reported finding was that TCR beta sequences accurately predicted the HLA-A and HLA-B alleles for most subjects in the first cohort. A group of highly shared sequence variants was considered likely to be a technical artifact of the sequencing pipeline. A later genetic analysis reported fewer N-insertions in productive TCRs among donors in an Asian-associated ancestry cluster than the roughly 700-donor mean. Roughly uniform sequencing depth across donors was assumed in presence/absence analyses, although this assumption may not hold. Correlated functional status among segregating V segments might reflect linkage disequilibrium, but an unknown experimental factor could not be ruled out. The authors suggested that the approach could potentially be extended to other disease states and immunological phenotypes. In vitro tests confirmed that a few of the cytomegalovirus-associated TCR beta chains recognize cytomegalovirus antigens.

The cohort consisted of 670 or so healthy bone marrow donors. Cohort members were all nominally healthy when sampled, although unrecorded immune exposures were likely present. The donor was CMV seropositive and belonged to the group of 270 or so seropositive cohort members. Every donor gave a peripheral blood sample, and the peripheral blood mononuclear cells from that sample were used for TCR beta sequencing. The Qiagen DNeasy Blood Extraction Kit was used to extract genomic DNA from the blood cell samples. V lost 10 bases and J lost 5 bases, and the count of bases not matched to a germline gene is 11. Per the germline V gene, MNHNS is the CDR1 and SASEGT is the CDR2. Measured from the cysteine to the phenylalanine, the CDR3 is 14 residues long. The read is trimmed to its CDR3 DNA, 42 bases read in frame from base 1.

Sequenced input: PBMCs. The rearranged chain carries TRBV6-1 and TRBJ1-3; 7 bases in the junction line up with TRBD1. This receptor was obtained from a man aged 50 or older in good health and CMV-seropositive. The CDR3 has the sequence CATEEGTARNTIYF. The DNA sequence reads TGTGCCACCGAAGAGGGGACAGCGAGAAACACCATATATTTT.